Listed here are 31 T cell receptor beta chains from one sample, sequenced in a study of low-dose radiotherapy and immunotherapy resistance in tumors. Both TCRalpha and TCRbeta chains were reverse transcribed with V-gene-specific primers. A roughly 22-cycle PCR with a constant-region primer and V-primer adapter amplified TCRs. MiXCR was run by TCRdb on the reads, yielding one entry per CDR3 protein. The sample contains thousands of distinct CDR3 sequences, approximately 70% of which appear only once. These receptors originate from a human donor with advanced metastatic prostate, ovarian, gallbladder or colorectal cancer (not recorded which). This table probably holds off-target reads from a library built for another chain.

This clonotype appeared a single time. This chain uses TRBV5-1 with TRBJ2-3; no clear D. V was cut by 3 bases and J by 5 bases, with 19 bases left in between. The CDR3 consists of 16 residues. Germline loops: CDR1 SGHRS, CDR2 YFSETQ. CDR3 protein: CASSSPDPEIEDTQYF. CDR3 bases: TGCGCCAGCAGCTCCCCAGACCCAGAGATAGAAGATACGCAGTATTTT.

The chain has TRBV6-6 and TRBJ2-1; 14 bases align to TRBD2. CDR1 is MNHNY and CDR2 is SVGAGI in the germline V gene (reference sequence). V lost 6 bases, J lost 9 bases, and 16 bases stayed unmatched. The CDR3 sequence is 18 residues long. CDR3 DNA: TGTGCCAGCAGCCAACCCTCCCGACTAGCGGGAGGGCCACGTGAGCAGTTCTTC. It is translated as CASSQPSRLAGGPREQFF.

The chain employs TRBV9 and TRBJ2-1; D is ambiguous. The germline V and J ends were trimmed by 0 bases and 8 bases, with 9 bases remaining between them. The CDR3 consists of 13 residues. Germline assignment: CDR1 SGDLS and CDR2 YYNGEE. CDR3 protein: CASSVGLDHEQFF. CDR3 sequence (DNA): TGTGCCAGCAGCGTAGGACTCGACCATGAGCAGTTCTTC.

The chain has TRBV5-4 and TRBJ2-1; TRBD1 matches 9 bases. The germline CDR1 and CDR2 sequences are SGHNT and YYREEE (reference sequence). CDR3 length: 17 residues. V dropped 3 bases and J dropped 0; count of bases not matched to a gene: 7. The CDR3 coding sequence is TGTGCCAGCAGCTCGTACGGGACAGGGAGCTCCTACAATGAGCAGTTCTTC. It is translated as CASSSYGTGSSYNEQFF. The full variable domain, its missing parts supplied by reference TRBV5-4 and TRBJ2-1, is ETGVTQSPTHLIKTRGQQVTLRCSSQSGHNTVSWYQQALGQGPQFIFQYYREEENGRGNFPPRFSGLQFPNYSSELNVNALELDDSALYLCASSSYGTGSSYNEQFFGPGTRLTVL.

The table lists this clonotype with a count of one. The gene calls are TRBV20-1 and TRBJ2-2, with D unclear. This CDR3 contains 12 residues. Germline-derived CDR1 and CDR2 are DFQATT and SNEGSKA (reference sequence). V shed 5 bases and J shed 5 bases, with 9 bases lying between them. CDR3 bases: TGCAGTGCTCCTTTGGGTACCGGGGAGCTGTTTTTT. As protein: CSAPLGTGELFF.

This chain connects TRBV5-1 to TRBJ2-5, with 7 bases identical to TRBD2. The V gene's germline CDR1 is SGHRS and CDR2 YFSETQ. V dropped 0 bases and J dropped 4; count of bases not matched to a gene: 6. The CDR3 loop spans 15 amino acids. The CDR3 loop reads CASSLAGGRGETQYF. Written as DNA, the CDR3 is TGCGCCAGCAGCTTGGCGGGGGGAAGGGGAGAGACCCAGTACTTC. The full variable domain, with the rest looked up from reference TRBV5-1 and TRBJ2-5, is KAGVTQTPRYLIKTRGQQVTLSCSPISGHRSVSWYQQTPGQGLQFLFEYFSETQRNKGNFPGRFSGRQFSNSRSEMNVSTLELGDSALYLCASSLAGGRGETQYFGPGTRLLVL.

V is TRBV10-2 and J is TRBJ1-5; D possibly corresponds to TRBD1 (5 bases). The germline V and J ends were trimmed by 5 bases and 2 bases, with 10 bases remaining between them. The CDR3 sequence is 14 residues long. Germline CDR1 WSHSY, CDR2 SAAADI. The CDR3 is CASSQGWGNQPQHF. The CDR3 DNA reads as TGCGCCAGCAGTCAGGGTTGGGGCAATCAGCCCCAGCATTTT.

The V gene is TRBV11-2, the J gene TRBJ2-7; the match to TRBD1 covers 8 bases. CDR1 and CDR2 from the germline V gene are SGHAT and FQNNGV. This CDR3 comprises 13 residues. V was pared by 5 bases and J by 2 bases, with 2 bases of the junction left unmatched. The CDR3 reads CASSATGAYEQYF. The CDR3 DNA reads TGTGCCAGCAGCGCGACAGGGGCCTACGAGCAGTACTTC.

J is TRBJ2-5 and V is TRBV5-1; TRBD2 aligns across 10 bases. V shed 0 bases, J shed 4 bases, and the junction held 12 bases outside the gene matches. The CDR3 has 18 amino acids. Germline CDR1 and CDR2: SGHRS and YFSETQ. CDR3 residues: CASSLDVGGLAIPETQYF. CDR3 coding DNA: TGCGCCAGCAGCTTGGACGTCGGGGGACTAGCGATCCCAGAGACCCAGTACTTC.

This clonotype appeared a few times. The chain couples TRBV6-5 to TRBJ1-2; TRBD1 aligns across 7 bases. Germline trimming cut 8 bases from V and 5 bases from J; bases unmatched to any gene: 8. The CDR3 consists of 13 residues. The germline CDR1 and CDR2 sequences are MNHEY and SVGAGI. The CDR3 DNA sequence: TGTGCCAGCGGAACAGGGGTCTTGTATGGCTACACCTTC. Translated: CASGTGVLYGYTF.

The V call is TRBV28, the J call TRBJ2-2; TRBD2 matches 9 bases. The CDR3 totals 21 residues. CDR1 is MDHEN and CDR2 is SYDVKM in the germline V gene. The J segment lost 5 bases and the V segment lost 4 bases, leaving 23 bases of the junction unmatched. The CDR3 bases are TGTGCCAGCAGTTATAATATTCTCCTGGCTAGCGGGACGAGGAGGACCGGGGAGCTGTTTTTT. As protein: CASSYNILLASGTRRTGELFF. Filled out from reference TRBV28 and TRBJ2-2, the complete variable domain reads DVKVTQSSRYLVKRTGEKVFLECVQDMDHENMFWYRQDPGLGLRLIYFSYDVKMKEKGDIPEGYSVSREKKERFSLILESASTNQTSMYLCASSYNILLASGTRRTGELFFGEGSRLTVL.

The chain couples TRBV28 to TRBJ1-5; no clear D gene. The V end was cut by 6 bases, the J end by 7 bases, with 16 bases between. Germline CDR1 and CDR2: MDHEN and SYDVKM. The CDR3 is made up of 14 amino acids. This CDR3 is CASSPGPYGQPQHF. In DNA, the CDR3 is TGTGCCAGCAGCCCCGGGCCTTATGGACAGCCCCAGCATTTT.

The V gene is TRBV5-1, the J gene TRBJ1-6, with unresolved D. Per the germline V gene, CDR1 is SGHRS and CDR2 is YFSETQ. Trimming left V 4 bases short and J 7 bases short, with 18 bases between. This CDR3 contains 16 residues. The CDR3 nucleotides are TGCGCCAGCAGCCTCTCCAACGGCAACCAGAATTCACCCCTCCACTTT. Translation: CASSLSNGNQNSPLHF.

The chain couples TRBV11-2 to TRBJ1-2; maybe TRBD1 (5 bases). V shed 6 bases and J shed 7 bases, with 21 bases lying between them. CDR3 length equals 15 residues. Germline CDR1 SGHAT, CDR2 FQNNGV. The CDR3 region is CASRRLREASSGYTF. The CDR3 DNA reads as TGTGCCAGCAGACGTCTCAGGGAGGCGTCCAGTGGCTACACCTTC.

J is TRBJ1-3 and V is TRBV11-1; D unresolved. Trimming removed 2 bases at V and 3 bases at J, with 11 bases between. The CDR3 runs 15 residues. CDR1 is SGHAT and CDR2 is FQDESV in the germline V gene (reference sequence). The CDR3 loop reads CASSLRSVDGNTIYF. The CDR3 DNA reads as TGTGCCAGCAGCTTACGGTCAGTCGATGGAAACACCATATATTTT.

J is TRBJ1-5 and V is TRBV5-1; no clear D gene. The CDR3 is 13 amino acids. CDR1 SGHRS and CDR2 YFSETQ come from the germline V gene. Trimming removed 0 bases at V and 3 bases at J, with 4 bases between. The CDR3 protein is CASSLGANQPQHF. CDR3 nucleotide sequence: TGCGCCAGCAGCTTGGGGGCCAATCAGCCCCAGCATTTT. The complete variable domain, with remaining parts taken from reference TRBV5-1 and TRBJ1-5, reads KAGVTQTPRYLIKTRGQQVTLSCSPISGHRSVSWYQQTPGQGLQFLFEYFSETQRNKGNFPGRFSGRQFSNSRSEMNVSTLELGDSALYLCASSLGANQPQHFGDGTRLSIL.

The rearrangement uses TRBV28 and TRBJ1-5; 7 positions match TRBD1. The CDR3 sequence is 17 residues long. With V trimmed by 4 bases and J by 4 bases, 13 bases remained unmatched. Germline V gene lookup returns CDR1 MDHEN and CDR2 SYDVKM. The CDR3 DNA reads TGTGCCAGCAGTTCACCGGGACAGAGGAGGAGGAATCAGCCCCAGCATTTT. Residues: CASSSPGQRRRNQPQHF.

The rearrangement uses TRBV9 and TRBJ1-2; D ambiguous. The germline V gene encodes CDR1 SGDLS and CDR2 YYNGEE. Trimming stripped 2 bases from V and 5 bases from J, with 7 bases between. This CDR3 comprises 12 residues. The CDR3 protein is CASSVAEYGYTF. The CDR3, as DNA: TGTGCCAGCAGCGTCGCCGAGTATGGCTACACCTTC.

This clonotype was found a few times. The germline gene is not matched at one end of the junction; a read error may be the cause. The chain recombines TRBV2 with TRBJ2-7; D may be TRBD2 (6 bases). The CDR3 spans 13 residues. The germline V gene encodes CDR1 SNHLY and CDR2 FYNNEI. CDR3 amino acids: CPSSLRTNAEQYF. The CDR3 region has the DNA TGTCCCAGCAGCCTAAGGACTAACGCCGAGCAGTACTTC.

This chain connects TRBV12-3 or TRBV12-4 to TRBJ1-4, with unresolved D. The CDR3 contains 13 residues. Between the trimmed V and J ends, which lost 3 bases and 8 bases, there was a span of 10 bases. The CDR3 is CASSLVGGEKLFF. The CDR3 coding sequence is TGTGCCAGCAGTTTGGTGGGAGGGGAAAAACTGTTTTTT.

V and J are TRBV6-2 or TRBV6-3 and TRBJ2-5; D assignment may be TRBD1 or TRBD2 (5 bases each). Germline V gene sequence: CDR1 MNHEY, CDR2 SVGEGT. The germline V and J ends were trimmed by 5 bases and 3 bases, with 19 bases remaining between them. The CDR3 is 16 residues long. CDR3 nucleotides: TGTGCCAGCAGTGAACTTGGGGCCCGGGGAGAAGAGACCCAGTACTTC. Encoded protein: CASSELGARGEETQYF.

The rearrangement links TRBV29-1 to TRBJ2-5; 7 nucleotides match TRBD2. The J segment lost 5 bases and the V segment lost 6 bases, leaving 9 bases of the junction unmatched. The germline V gene has CDR1 SQVTM and CDR2 ANQGSEA. This CDR3 spans 13 amino acids. The CDR3 nucleotides read TGCAGCGTGAGGGGCGGGGAGGGGGAGACCCAGTACTTC. Translation gives CSVRGGEGETQYF.

This rearrangement joins TRBV10-2 to TRBJ2-7; D is undetermined. CDR1 WSHSY and CDR2 SAAADI come from the germline V gene. V was clipped by 6 bases and J by 4 bases, with 19 bases between them. The CDR3 runs to 15 residues. CDR3 residues: CASSNTNLLGYEQYF. For the CDR3, the DNA is TGCGCCAGCAGCAATACGAACCTGCTAGGTTACGAGCAGTACTTC.

This clonotype was counted between two and nine times. This chain connects TRBV12-3 or TRBV12-4 to TRBJ2-1, with D hard to call. With 6 bases removed from V and 0 bases from J, the gap between germline ends came to 12 bases. This CDR3 region has 15 residues. CDR3 DNA: TGTGCCAGCAGCAAGGACCAGAGCTCCTACAATGAGCAGTTCTTC. Translation: CASSKDQSSYNEQFF.

The chain uses TRBV6-6 and TRBJ2-7; the match to TRBD1 covers 8 bases. The CDR3 sequence is 12 residues long. The V gene's germline CDR1 is MNHNY and CDR2 SVGAGI (reference sequence). With 0 bases clipped from V and 9 bases from J, the junction kept 1 base outside the gene matches. The CDR3, as DNA: TGTGCCAGCAGTTACTCCGGACAGGGGCAGTACTTC. This sequence encodes CASSYSGQGQYF.

This clonotype has a handful of counts. The chain joins TRBV29-1 to TRBJ2-2; 9 bases map to TRBD2. This CDR3 has 16 amino acids. V shed 6 bases, J shed 5 bases, and the junction held 13 bases outside the gene matches. Germline CDR1 and CDR2: SQVTM and ANQGSEA. This CDR3 is CSVGSESGRWTGELFF. In DNA, the CDR3 is TGCAGCGTGGGTTCAGAGAGCGGGAGGTGGACCGGGGAGCTGTTTTTT.

The J gene is TRBJ1-4, the V gene TRBV29-1, with TRBD1 identical over 8 bases. Germline CDR1 and CDR2: SQVTM and ANQGSEA. CDR3 length: 13 amino acids. V gave up 5 bases and J gave up 7 bases; unmatched junction bases: 6. CDR3 in DNA: TGCAGCGTTCAGACAGGGGTGACTGAAAAACTGTTTTTT. It codes for CSVQTGVTEKLFF.

The chain uses TRBV4-1 and TRBJ2-7; weak D call: TRBD1 (6 bases). V was pared by 5 bases and J by 0 bases, with 14 bases between. The CDR3 extends over 15 amino acids. Germline CDR1 is MGHRA and CDR2 is YSYEKL. CDR3 coding DNA: TGCGCCAGCAGCGAGCGTGAGGGGGTCTCCTACGAGCAGTACTTC. Protein: CASSEREGVSYEQYF.

The chain combines TRBV2 with TRBJ1-1; D is perhaps TRBD1 (5 bases). Germline assignment: CDR1 SNHLY and CDR2 FYNNEI. This CDR3 region has 15 residues. V was shortened by 2 bases and J by 2 bases, with 12 bases between the two germline ends. CDR3 region: CASSETKTANTEAFF. The CDR3 nucleotides read TGTGCCAGCAGTGAAACTAAGACAGCCAACACTGAAGCTTTCTTT.

The V and J genes are TRBV9 and TRBJ2-3; TRBD2 might be the D (6 bases). Germline lookup yields CDR1 SGDLS and CDR2 YYNGEE. This CDR3 is built from 16 residues. Deletions cut 0 bases from V and 2 bases from J, with 13 bases between. The CDR3 is CASSVAGAGYTDTQYF. The CDR3 bases are TGTGCCAGCAGCGTAGCTGGAGCGGGCTACACAGATACGCAGTATTTT.

This clonotype appeared once. The chain is built from TRBV27 and TRBJ1-5; no reliable D call. Germline V gene data show CDR1 as MNHEY and CDR2 as SMNVEV (reference sequence). The CDR3 totals 14 residues. V lost 10 bases and J 2 bases, leaving 15 bases between the germline ends. CDR3 amino acids: CATGEGSGNQPQHF. DNA of the CDR3: TGTGCCACCGGAGAGGGATCGGGCAATCAGCCCCAGCATTTT.